The clone carrying this T cell receptor beta chain was seen a few times. The sample originates from a study of healthy donors' naive CD4 and CD8 T cells. A linear amplification protocol produced the TCR libraries from roughly 0.5 ug of total RNA. A single record per CDR3 protein comes from TCRdb applying MiXCR to the reads. This table has approximately 200,000 distinct CDR3 sequences, about 76% appearing once. V dropped 3 bases and J dropped 1 base, with 16 bases sitting between them. Germline values: CDR1 LNHDA, CDR2 SQIVND (reference sequence). The CDR3 contains 17 residues. The chain links TRBV19 to TRBJ1-5; TRBD1 might be the D (6 bases). The sequenced sample consisted of naive CD4+ and CD8+ T cells sorted from blood, pooled from several donors. This sequence was found in a pool of human donors in good health; the sample pools cells from several healthy donors. DNA of the CDR3: TGTGCCAGTAGTATCGGCGTCAGGGGTAGGAGCAATCAGCCCCAGCATTTT. Protein product: CASSIGVRGRSNQPQHF.